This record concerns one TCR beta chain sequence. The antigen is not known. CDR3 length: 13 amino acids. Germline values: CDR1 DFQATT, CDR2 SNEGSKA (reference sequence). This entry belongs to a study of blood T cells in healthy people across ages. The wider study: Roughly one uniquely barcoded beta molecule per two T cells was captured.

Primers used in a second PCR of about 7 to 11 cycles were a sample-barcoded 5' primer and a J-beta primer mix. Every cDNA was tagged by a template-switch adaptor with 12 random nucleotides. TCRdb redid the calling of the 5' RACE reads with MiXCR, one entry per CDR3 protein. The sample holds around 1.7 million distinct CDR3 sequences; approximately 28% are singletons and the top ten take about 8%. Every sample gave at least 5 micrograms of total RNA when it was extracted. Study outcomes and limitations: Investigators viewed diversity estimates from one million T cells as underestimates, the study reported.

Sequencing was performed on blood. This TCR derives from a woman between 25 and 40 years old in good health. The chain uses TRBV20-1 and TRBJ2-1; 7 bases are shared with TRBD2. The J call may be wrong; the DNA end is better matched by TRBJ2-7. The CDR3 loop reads CSARGGTYNEQYF. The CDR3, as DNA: TGCAGTGCTAGGGGAGGGACCTACAATGAGCAGTACTTC.